This T cell receptor beta chain was captured in a study of spatial heterogeneity in lung cancer. The time point: sample taken at primary tumor resection. Samples were donated by 72 untreated early-stage non-small cell lung cancer patients. Unsorted tumor, nontumor lung tissue or cryopreserved PBMC supplied the whole RNA. Study-level findings and limits: Expanded tumor TCRs that were ubiquitous appeared in blood more at resection than follow-up.

Germline CDR1 and CDR2: SGHTA and FQGNSA. J gave up 5 bases and V 4 bases, and 0 bases lay outside the gene matches. The CDR3 totals 13 residues. This clonotype showed up many times. Its antigen is unknown. Unique molecular identifiers tagged every individual TCR cDNA molecule. MiXCR was run by TCRdb on the 5' RACE reads, yielding one entry per CDR3 protein. In the table there are 20,000 or so distinct CDR3 sequences, about 3% of which are singletons. The sample was PBMCs, taken at surgery. The rearrangement uses TRBV7-2 and TRBJ1-5; 9 positions agree with TRBD1. The TCR originated in a female donor with early-stage non-small cell lung cancer. CDR3 in DNA: TGTGCCAGCAGCTGGACAGGGGATCAGCCCCAGCATTTT. Amino acids: CASSWTGDQPQHF. The full variable domain, rest sourced from reference TRBV7-2 and TRBJ1-5, is GAGVSQSPSNKVTEKGKDVELRCDPISGHTALYWYRQSLGQGLEFLIYFQGNSAPDKSGLPSDRFSAERTGGSVSTLTIQRTQQEDSAVYLCASSWTGDQPQHFGDGTRLSIL.